The clone carrying this T cell receptor beta chain was detected only once. Its antigen is not known. Germline CDR1 MNHEY, CDR2 SVGEGT. J was trimmed by 0 bases and V by 5 bases; bases with no gene match: 14. The CDR3 covers 18 residues. This entry belongs to a study of T cell responses to AZD1222 COVID-19 vaccine. Study outcomes and limitations: Most donors were white British, females outnumbered males, and clonal diversity was possibly underestimated.

Data came from immunoSEQ multiplex PCR; TCRdb stores just in-frame clones and leaves some out. The sample contains roughly 120,000 clones, 88% of which appear only once. The genes are TRBV6-2 or TRBV6-3 and TRBJ1-1, with 8 bases aligning to TRBD1. The TCR comes from an adult who received the AZD1222 COVID-19 vaccine. Sequenced here: peripheral blood, sampled 28 days after the second AZD1222 dose. The CDR3 nucleotides are TGTGCCAGCAGTATGGAGATAAAGACAGGGGCGATGAACACTGAAGCTTTCTTT. This translates into CASSMEIKTGAMNTEAFF.